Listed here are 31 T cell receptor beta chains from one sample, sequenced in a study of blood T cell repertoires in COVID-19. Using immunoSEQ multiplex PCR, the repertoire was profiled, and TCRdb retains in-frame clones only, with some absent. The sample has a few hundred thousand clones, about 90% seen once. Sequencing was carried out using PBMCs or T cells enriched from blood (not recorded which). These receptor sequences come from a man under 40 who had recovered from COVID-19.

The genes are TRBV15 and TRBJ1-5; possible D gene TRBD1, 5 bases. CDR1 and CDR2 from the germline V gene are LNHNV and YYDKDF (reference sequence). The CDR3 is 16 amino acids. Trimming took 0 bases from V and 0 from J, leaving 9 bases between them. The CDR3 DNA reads TGTGCCACCAGCAGAGATAGGGGCAGTAGCAATCAGCCCCAGCATTTT. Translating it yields CATSRDRGSSNQPQHF.

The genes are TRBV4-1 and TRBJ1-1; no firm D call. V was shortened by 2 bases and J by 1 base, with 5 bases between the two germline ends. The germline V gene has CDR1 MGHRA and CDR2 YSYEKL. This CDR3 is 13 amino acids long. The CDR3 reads CASSQIQNTEAFF. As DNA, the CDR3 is TGCGCCAGCAGCCAAATCCAGAACACTGAAGCTTTCTTT.

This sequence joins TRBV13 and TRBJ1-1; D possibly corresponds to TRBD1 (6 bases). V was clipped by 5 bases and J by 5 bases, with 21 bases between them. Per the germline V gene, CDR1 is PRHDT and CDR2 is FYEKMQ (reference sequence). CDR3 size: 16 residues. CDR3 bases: TGTGCCAGCAGCAACCCCCCCGGACAGAGAAGAACTGAAGCTTTCTTT. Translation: CASSNPPGQRRTEAFF.

The CDR3 loop reads CASSPPRGRGEQYF. The CDR3 nucleotides are TGTGCCAGCAGCCCCCCTAGGGGGAGAGGGGAGCAGTACTTC. The rearrangement joins TRBV9 to TRBJ2-7, with D maybe TRBD1 (6 bases). Trimming removed 4 bases from V and 7 bases from J, with 18 bases in between. CDR1 is SGDLS and CDR2 is YYNGEE in the germline V gene. This CDR3 has 14 residues.

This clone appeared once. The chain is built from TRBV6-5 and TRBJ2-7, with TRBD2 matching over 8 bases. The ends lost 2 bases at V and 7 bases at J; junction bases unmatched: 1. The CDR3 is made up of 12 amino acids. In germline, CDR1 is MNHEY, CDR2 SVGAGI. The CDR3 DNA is TGTGCCAGCAGTTACGCGGGGGGTGAGCAGTACTTC. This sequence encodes CASSYAGGEQYF.

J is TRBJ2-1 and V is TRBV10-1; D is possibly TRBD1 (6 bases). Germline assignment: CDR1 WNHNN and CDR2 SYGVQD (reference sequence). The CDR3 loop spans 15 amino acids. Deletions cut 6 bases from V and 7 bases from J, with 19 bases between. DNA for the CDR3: TGCGCCAGCAGCGAACAGGGCCCGCCGAGGAATGAGCAGTTCTTC. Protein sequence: CASSEQGPPRNEQFF.

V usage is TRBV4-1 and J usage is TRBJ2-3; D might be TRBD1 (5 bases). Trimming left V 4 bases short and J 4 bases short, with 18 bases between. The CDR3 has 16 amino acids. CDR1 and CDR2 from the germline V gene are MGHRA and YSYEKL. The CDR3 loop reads CASSPSQGKGSDTQYF. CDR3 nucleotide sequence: TGCGCCAGCAGCCCGTCCCAGGGCAAGGGATCAGATACGCAGTATTTT.

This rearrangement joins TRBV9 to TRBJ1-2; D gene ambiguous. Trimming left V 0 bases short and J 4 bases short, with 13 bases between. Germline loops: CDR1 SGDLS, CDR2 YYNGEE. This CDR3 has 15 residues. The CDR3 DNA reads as TGTGCCAGCAGCGTAGCTCAGGACCGGGGCTATGGCTACACCTTC. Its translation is CASSVAQDRGYGYTF.

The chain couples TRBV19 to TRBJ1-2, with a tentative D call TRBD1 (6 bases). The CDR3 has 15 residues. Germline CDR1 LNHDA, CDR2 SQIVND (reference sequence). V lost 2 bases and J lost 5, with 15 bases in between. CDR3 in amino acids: CASSISGGATYGYTF. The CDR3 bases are TGTGCCAGTAGTATAAGTGGGGGCGCGACGTATGGCTACACCTTC.

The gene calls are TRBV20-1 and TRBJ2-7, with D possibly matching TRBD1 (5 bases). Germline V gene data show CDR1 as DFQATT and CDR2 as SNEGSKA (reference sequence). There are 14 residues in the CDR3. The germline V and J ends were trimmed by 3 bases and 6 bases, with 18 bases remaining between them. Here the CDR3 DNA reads TGCAGTGCTAGTGAACAGGTATTAGTTTCCGAGCAGTACTTC. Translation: CSASEQVLVSEQYF.

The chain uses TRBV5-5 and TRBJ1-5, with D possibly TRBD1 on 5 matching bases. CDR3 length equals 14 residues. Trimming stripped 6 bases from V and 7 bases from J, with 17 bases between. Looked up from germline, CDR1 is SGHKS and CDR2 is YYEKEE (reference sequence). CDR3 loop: CASTPGGGFQPQHF. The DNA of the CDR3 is TGTGCCAGCACCCCCGGGGGGGGGTTCCAGCCCCAGCATTTT.

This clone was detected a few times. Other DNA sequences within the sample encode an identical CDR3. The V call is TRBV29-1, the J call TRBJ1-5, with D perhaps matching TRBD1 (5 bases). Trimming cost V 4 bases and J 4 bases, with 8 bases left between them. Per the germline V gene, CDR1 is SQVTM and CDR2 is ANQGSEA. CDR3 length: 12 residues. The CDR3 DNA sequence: TGCAGCGTTGGGGGGGGAAATCAGCCCCAGCATTTT. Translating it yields CSVGGGNQPQHF. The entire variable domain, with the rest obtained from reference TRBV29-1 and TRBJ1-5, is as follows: SAVISQKPSRDICQRGTSLTIQCQVDSQVTMMFWYRQQPGQSLTLIATANQGSEATYESGFVIDKFPISRPNLTFSTLTVSNMSPEDSSIYLCSVGGGNQPQHFGDGTRLSIL.

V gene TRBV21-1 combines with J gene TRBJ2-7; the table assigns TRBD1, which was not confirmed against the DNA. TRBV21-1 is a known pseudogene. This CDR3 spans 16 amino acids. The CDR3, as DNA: TGTGCCAGCAGCGCCCGGAAGGACAGGCCAACCTACGAGCAGTACTTC. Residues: CASSARKDRPTYEQYF.

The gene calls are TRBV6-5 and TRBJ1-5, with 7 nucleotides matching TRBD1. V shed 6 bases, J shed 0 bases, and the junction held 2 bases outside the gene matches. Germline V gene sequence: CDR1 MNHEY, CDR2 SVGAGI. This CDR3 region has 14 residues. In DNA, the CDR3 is TGTGCCAGCAGGGACAGGTCTAGCAATCAGCCCCAGCATTTT. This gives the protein CASRDRSSNQPQHF.

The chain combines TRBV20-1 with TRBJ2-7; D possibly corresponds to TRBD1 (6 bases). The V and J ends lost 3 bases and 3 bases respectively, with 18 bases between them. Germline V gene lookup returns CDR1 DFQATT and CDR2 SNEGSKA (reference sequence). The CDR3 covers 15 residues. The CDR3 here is CSASKLLTGLYEQYF. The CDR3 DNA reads TGCAGTGCTAGTAAACTCCTGACAGGCCTCTACGAGCAGTACTTC.

This chain's CDR3 is CASSLGDTGLYGYTF. The CDR3 nucleotides are TGTGCCAGCAGCTTAGGAGACACAGGGCTCTATGGCTACACCTTC. The chain joins TRBV7-9 to TRBJ1-2; the D gene is possibly TRBD1 (6 bases). The CDR3 runs 15 residues. Trimming removed 1 base at V and 4 bases at J, with 13 bases between. Germline CDR1 SEHNR, CDR2 FQNEAQ (reference sequence).

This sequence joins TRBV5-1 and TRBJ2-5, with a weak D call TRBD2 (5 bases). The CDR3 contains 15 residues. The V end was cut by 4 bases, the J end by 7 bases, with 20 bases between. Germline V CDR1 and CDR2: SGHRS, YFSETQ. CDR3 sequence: CASSVGIPPRGTQYF. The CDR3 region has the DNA TGCGCCAGCAGCGTCGGGATCCCACCCCGAGGGACCCAGTACTTC.

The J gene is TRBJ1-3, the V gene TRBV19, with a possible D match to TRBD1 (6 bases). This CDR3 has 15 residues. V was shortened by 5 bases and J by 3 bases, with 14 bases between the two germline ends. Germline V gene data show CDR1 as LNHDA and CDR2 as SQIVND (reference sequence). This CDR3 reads CASSFRGGSGNTIYF. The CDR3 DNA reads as TGTGCCAGTAGTTTCAGGGGAGGGAGTGGAAACACCATATATTTT.

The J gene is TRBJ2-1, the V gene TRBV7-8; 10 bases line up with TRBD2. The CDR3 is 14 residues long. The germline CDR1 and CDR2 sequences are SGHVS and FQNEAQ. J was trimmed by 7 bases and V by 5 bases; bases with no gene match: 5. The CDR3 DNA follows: TGTGCCAGCAGCGTCGGACTAGCGGAAAATGAGCAGTTCTTC. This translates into CASSVGLAENEQFF.

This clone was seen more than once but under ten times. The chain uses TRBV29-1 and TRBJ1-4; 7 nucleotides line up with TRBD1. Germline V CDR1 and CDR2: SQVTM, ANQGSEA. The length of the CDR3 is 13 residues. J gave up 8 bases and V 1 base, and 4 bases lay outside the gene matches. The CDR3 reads CSVEVQGEEKLFF. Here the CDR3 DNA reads TGCAGCGTTGAAGTGCAGGGGGAAGAAAAACTGTTTTTT. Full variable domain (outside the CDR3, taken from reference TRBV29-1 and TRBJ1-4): SAVISQKPSRDICQRGTSLTIQCQVDSQVTMMFWYRQQPGQSLTLIATANQGSEATYESGFVIDKFPISRPNLTFSTLTVSNMSPEDSSIYLCSVEVQGEEKLFFGSGTQLSVL.

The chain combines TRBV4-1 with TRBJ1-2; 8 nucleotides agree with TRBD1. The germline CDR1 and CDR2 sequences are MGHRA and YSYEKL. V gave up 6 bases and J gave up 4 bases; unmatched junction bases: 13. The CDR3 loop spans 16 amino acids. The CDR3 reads CASSPDPGGAVYGYTF. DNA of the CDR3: TGCGCCAGCAGTCCTGACCCAGGGGGCGCCGTCTATGGCTACACCTTC.

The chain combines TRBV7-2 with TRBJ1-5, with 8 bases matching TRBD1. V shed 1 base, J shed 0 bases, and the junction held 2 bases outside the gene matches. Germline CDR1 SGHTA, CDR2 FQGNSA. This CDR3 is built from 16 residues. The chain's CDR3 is CASSLGDRYSNQPQHF. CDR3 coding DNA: TGTGCCAGCAGCTTAGGGGACAGGTATAGCAATCAGCCCCAGCATTTT. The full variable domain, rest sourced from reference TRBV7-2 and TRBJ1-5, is GAGVSQSPSNKVTEKGKDVELRCDPISGHTALYWYRQSLGQGLEFLIYFQGNSAPDKSGLPSDRFSAERTGGSVSTLTIQRTQQEDSAVYLCASSLGDRYSNQPQHFGDGTRLSIL.

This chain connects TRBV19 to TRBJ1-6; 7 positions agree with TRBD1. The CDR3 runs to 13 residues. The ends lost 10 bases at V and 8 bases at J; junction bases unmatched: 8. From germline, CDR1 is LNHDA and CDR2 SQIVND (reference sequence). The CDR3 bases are TGTGCCACTCTTGGACAGGAGGATTCACCCCTCCACTTT. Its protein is CATLGQEDSPLHF.

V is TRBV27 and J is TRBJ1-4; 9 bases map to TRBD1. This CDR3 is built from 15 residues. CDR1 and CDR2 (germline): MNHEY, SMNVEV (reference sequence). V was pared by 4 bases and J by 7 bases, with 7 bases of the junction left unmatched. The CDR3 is CASSSTGTGSEKLFF. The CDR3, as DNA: TGTGCCAGCAGTTCGACTGGGACAGGGAGTGAAAAACTGTTTTTT.

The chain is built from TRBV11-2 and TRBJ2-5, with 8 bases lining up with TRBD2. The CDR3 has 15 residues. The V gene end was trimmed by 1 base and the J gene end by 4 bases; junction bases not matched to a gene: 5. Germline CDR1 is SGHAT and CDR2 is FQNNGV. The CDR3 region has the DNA TGTGCCAGCAGCTTAGCGGGAGGGGTAACAGAGACCCAGTACTTC. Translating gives CASSLAGGVTETQYF. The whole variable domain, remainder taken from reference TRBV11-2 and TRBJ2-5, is EAGVAQSPRYKIIEKRQSVAFWCNPISGHATLYWYQQILGQGPKLLIQFQNNGVVDDSQLPKDRFSAERLKGVDSTLKIQPAKLEDSAVYLCASSLAGGVTETQYFGPGTRLLVL.

The CDR3 bases are TGCGCCAGCAGGGGACAGGGGAGGGAGACCCAGTACTTC. This sequence encodes CASRGQGRETQYF. The V gene is TRBV5-1, the J gene TRBJ2-5, with 10 nucleotides matching TRBD1. The ends lost 5 bases at V and 5 bases at J; junction bases unmatched: 3. The germline CDR1 and CDR2 sequences are SGHRS and YFSETQ. This CDR3 has 13 amino acids.

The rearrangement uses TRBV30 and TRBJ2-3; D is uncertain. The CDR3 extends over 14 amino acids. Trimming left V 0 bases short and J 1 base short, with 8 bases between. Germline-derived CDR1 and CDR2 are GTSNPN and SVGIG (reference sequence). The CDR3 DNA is TGTGCCTGGAGTGTACTTCAGGGCACAGATACGCAGTATTTT. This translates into CAWSVLQGTDTQYF.

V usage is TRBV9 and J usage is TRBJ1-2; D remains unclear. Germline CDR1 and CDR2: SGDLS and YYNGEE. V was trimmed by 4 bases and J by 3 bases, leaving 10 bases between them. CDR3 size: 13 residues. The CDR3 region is CASSPPGDYGYTF. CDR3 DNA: TGTGCCAGCAGCCCCCCCGGGGACTATGGCTACACCTTC. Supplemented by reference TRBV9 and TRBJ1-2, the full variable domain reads DSGVTQTPKHLITATGQRVTLRCSPRSGDLSVYWYQQSLDQGLQFLIQYYNGEERAKGNILERFSAQQFPDLHSELNLSSLELGDSALYFCASSPPGDYGYTFGSGTRLTVV.

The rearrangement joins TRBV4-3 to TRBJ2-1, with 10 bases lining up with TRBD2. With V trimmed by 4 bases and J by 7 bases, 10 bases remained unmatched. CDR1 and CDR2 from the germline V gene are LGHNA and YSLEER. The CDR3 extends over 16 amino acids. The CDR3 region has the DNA TGCGCCAGCAGCCCAAAGCGGGGGGGCACGTTTAATGAGCAGTTCTTC. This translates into CASSPKRGGTFNEQFF.

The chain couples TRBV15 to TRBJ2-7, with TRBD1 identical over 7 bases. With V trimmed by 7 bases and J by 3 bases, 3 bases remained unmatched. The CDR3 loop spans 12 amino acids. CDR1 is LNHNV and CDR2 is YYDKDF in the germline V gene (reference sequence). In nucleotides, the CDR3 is TGTGCCACCAAGGGGGCTGACTACGAGCAGTACTTC. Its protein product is CATKGADYEQYF.

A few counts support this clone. DNA for the CDR3: TGTGCCAGCAGTGAAGGACAGGGTAGAGGCAATCAGCCCCAGCATTTT. It specifies CASSEGQGRGNQPQHF. The chain joins TRBV6-1 to TRBJ1-5; 7 bases line up with TRBD1. The germline gives CDR1 MNHNS, CDR2 SASEGT. CDR3 size: 16 residues. Unmatched junction bases numbered 5, after V lost 1 base and J lost 2 bases.